This TCR beta chain was captured by sequencing in a study of CD8 T cells in Susac syndrome. Roughly 0.45 to 1 ug RNA was reverse transcribed with random hexamers. TCR beta CDR3 was amplified by immunoSEQ multiplex PCR. This amplification extended across 54 Vbeta and 13 Jbeta segments. A single record per CDR3 protein comes from TCRdb applying MiXCR to the immunoSEQ multiplex PCR reads. The sample contains some 300,000 distinct CDR3 sequences, about 91% of which appear only once. Germline V gene lookup returns CDR1 MNHNS and CDR2 SASEGT. CDR3 length equals 16 residues. V shed 5 bases, J shed 3 bases, and the junction held 4 bases outside the gene matches. Purification of the CD8+ and CD4+ T cells relied on negative isolation, and TEMRA cells underwent FACS enrichment.

The rearrangement uses TRBV6-1 and TRBJ2-7, with 16 bases lining up with TRBD2. The clonotype was recovered from a human donor with multiple sclerosis. Sequencing was performed on CD8+ T cells from PBMCs. The CDR3 reads CASSTGLAGGSYEQYF. The CDR3 DNA reads TGTGCCAGCAGTACGGGACTAGCGGGGGGGAGCTACGAGCAGTACTTC.